Each of the 5 T cell receptor beta chains below was sequenced from the same sample in a study of T cell responses to AZD1222 COVID-19 vaccine. Clones were read by immunoSEQ multiplex PCR, and TCRdb kept only the in-frame ones, dropping some. Of about 220,000 clones listed, 93% are singletons. The specimen was peripheral blood, collected on day 0 of MenACWY control vaccination. The receptors stem from an adult in good health.

In its sample, this clone was seen a few times. This rearrangement joins TRBV30 to TRBJ1-6; weak D call: TRBD1 (5 bases). The germline V gene encodes CDR1 GTSNPN and CDR2 SVGIG (reference sequence). The ends were cut back, 2 bases at V and 10 bases at J, with 21 bases in the middle. This CDR3 is built from 16 residues. CDR3 protein: CAWSSDSYLIASPLHF. CDR3 coding DNA: TGTGCCTGGAGTTCAGACAGCTACCTCATCGCGTCACCCCTCCACTTT.

V usage is TRBV19 and J usage is TRBJ1-5; TRBD1 aligns across 12 bases. Germline CDR1 and CDR2: LNHDA and SQIVND (reference sequence). CDR3 length: 16 amino acids. Trimming took 5 bases from V and 2 from J; bases not matched to a gene: 4. The chain's CDR3 is CASSGTGGIGNQPQHF. The DNA for the CDR3 is TGTGCCAGTAGTGGGACAGGGGGCATAGGCAATCAGCCCCAGCATTTT.

V gene TRBV19 combines with J gene TRBJ1-3; tentative D call: TRBD1 (6 bases). This CDR3 comprises 14 residues. V gave up 7 bases and J gave up 0 bases, with 10 bases separating them. Germline V lookup: CDR1 LNHDA, CDR2 SQIVND (reference sequence). The CDR3 DNA reads as TGTGCCAGTACCTCAGGGGACTCTGGAAACACCATATATTTT. Amino acids: CASTSGDSGNTIYF.

This clone was seen just once. This chain uses TRBV5-1 with TRBJ2-1, with D possibly matching TRBD2 (6 bases). The V gene lost 1 base and the J gene lost 10 bases, with 15 bases spanning the gap. The CDR3 loop spans 14 amino acids. The germline gives CDR1 SGHRS, CDR2 YFSETQ. Written as DNA, the CDR3 is TGCGCCAGCAGCTTGTCGTCGCCTGGGAGGGAGCAGTTCTTC. The encoded protein is CASSLSSPGREQFF. The full variable domain, with the rest looked up from reference TRBV5-1 and TRBJ2-1, is KAGVTQTPRYLIKTRGQQVTLSCSPISGHRSVSWYQQTPGQGLQFLFEYFSETQRNKGNFPGRFSGRQFSNSRSEMNVSTLELGDSALYLCASSLSSPGREQFFGPGTRLTVL.

The chain joins TRBV5-5 to TRBJ2-7; 10 bases align to TRBD2. Unmatched junction bases numbered 7, after V lost 4 bases and J lost 0 bases. Germline V gives CDR1 SGHKS, CDR2 YYEKEE (reference sequence). The CDR3 covers 16 residues. The CDR3 DNA reads as TGTGCCAGCAGCCCCCACGGGACTAGCGACTCCTACGAGCAGTACTTC. This encodes CASSPHGTSDSYEQYF.